This T cell receptor beta chain was recovered during a study of tumor-infiltrating lymphocytes in primary liver carcinoma. In the study overall: The study obtained roughly 3.65 to 7.5 million productive TCRbeta reads per sample, similar across tissue types.

As concerns this clonotype: An end of the junction does not agree with germline; a read error may underlie this.

Starting material of about 450 ng total RNA yielded TCR beta cDNA via a constant-region primer. Researchers made the TCR beta libraries by running three nested multiplex PCR rounds with slightly modified ARM-PCR. Investigators reported that the first two PCR rounds, at roughly 10 cycles each, used TRBV1-TRBV30 forward primers with a C-beta reverse primer. Each CDR3 protein is one row after TCRdb ran MiXCR on the multiplex PCR reads. The sample has almost 200,000 distinct CDR3 sequences, roughly two thirds seen once; the top ten hold 6% to 8.5%. Germline CDR1 reads SGHAT; CDR2 reads FQNNGV. There are 15 residues in the CDR3. It was unsorted whole blood that yielded blood RNA, and germline DNA was also extracted.

The clonotype originates from a woman aged 55-70 years with primary liver carcinoma and hepatitis B virus infection. V and J are TRBV11-2 and TRBJ2-7; possibly TRBD1 for D (6 bases). The sequencing sample was made of peripheral blood. DNA for the CDR3: TGTGCCAGCGGCTTGAACAGGGACCTTACCTACGAGCAGTACTTC. Protein: CASGLNRDLTYEQYF.